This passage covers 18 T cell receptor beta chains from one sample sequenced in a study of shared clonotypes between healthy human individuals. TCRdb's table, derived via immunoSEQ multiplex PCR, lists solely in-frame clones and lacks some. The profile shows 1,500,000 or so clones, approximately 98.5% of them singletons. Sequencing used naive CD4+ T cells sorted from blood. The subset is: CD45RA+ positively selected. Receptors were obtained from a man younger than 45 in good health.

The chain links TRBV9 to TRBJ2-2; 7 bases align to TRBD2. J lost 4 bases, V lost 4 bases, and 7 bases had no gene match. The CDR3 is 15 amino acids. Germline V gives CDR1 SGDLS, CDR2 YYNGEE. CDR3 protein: CASSIGLVRTGELFF. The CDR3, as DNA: TGTGCCAGCAGCATAGGACTAGTTCGCACCGGGGAGCTGTTTTTT. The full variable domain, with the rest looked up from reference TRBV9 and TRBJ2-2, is DSGVTQTPKHLITATGQRVTLRCSPRSGDLSVYWYQQSLDQGLQFLIQYYNGEERAKGNILERFSAQQFPDLHSELNLSSLELGDSALYFCASSIGLVRTGELFFGEGSRLTVL.

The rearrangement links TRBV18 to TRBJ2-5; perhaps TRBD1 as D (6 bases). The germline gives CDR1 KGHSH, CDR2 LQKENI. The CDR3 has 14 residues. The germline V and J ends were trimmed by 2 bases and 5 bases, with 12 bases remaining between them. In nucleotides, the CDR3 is TGTGCCAGCTCACCATTGGGGGCATCGGAGACCCAGTACTTC. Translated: CASSPLGASETQYF.

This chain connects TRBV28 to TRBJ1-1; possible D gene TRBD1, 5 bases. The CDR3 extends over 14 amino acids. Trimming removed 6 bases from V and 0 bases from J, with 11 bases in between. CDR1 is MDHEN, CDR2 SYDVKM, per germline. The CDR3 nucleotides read TGTGCCAGCAGGGCAGGGTCTATGAACACTGAAGCTTTCTTT. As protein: CASRAGSMNTEAFF.

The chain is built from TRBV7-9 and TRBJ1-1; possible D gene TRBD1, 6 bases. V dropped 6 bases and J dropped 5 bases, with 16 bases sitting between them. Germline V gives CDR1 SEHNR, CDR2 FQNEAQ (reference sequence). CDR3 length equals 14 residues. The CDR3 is CASRSTGPGTEAFF. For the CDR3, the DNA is TGTGCCAGCAGAAGTACAGGGCCGGGGACTGAAGCTTTCTTT.

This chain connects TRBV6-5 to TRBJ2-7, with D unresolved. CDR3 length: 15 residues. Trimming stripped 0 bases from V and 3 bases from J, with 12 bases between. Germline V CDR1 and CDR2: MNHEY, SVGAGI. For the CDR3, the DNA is TGTGCCAGCAGTTACTCGAGAGCCGAGAACTACGAGCAGTACTTC. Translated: CASSYSRAENYEQYF.

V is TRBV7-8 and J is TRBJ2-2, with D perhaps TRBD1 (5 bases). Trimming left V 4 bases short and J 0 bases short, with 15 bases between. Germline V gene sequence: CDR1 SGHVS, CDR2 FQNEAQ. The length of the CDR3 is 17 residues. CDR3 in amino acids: CASSSLTQVPNTGELFF. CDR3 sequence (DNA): TGTGCCAGCAGCTCTTTGACACAGGTTCCGAACACCGGGGAGCTGTTTTTT.

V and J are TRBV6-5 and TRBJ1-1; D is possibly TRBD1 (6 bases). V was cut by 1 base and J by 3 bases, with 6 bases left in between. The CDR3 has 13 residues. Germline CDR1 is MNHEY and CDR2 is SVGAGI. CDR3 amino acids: CASSYWTDTEAFF. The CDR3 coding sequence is TGTGCCAGCAGTTACTGGACAGACACTGAAGCTTTCTTT.

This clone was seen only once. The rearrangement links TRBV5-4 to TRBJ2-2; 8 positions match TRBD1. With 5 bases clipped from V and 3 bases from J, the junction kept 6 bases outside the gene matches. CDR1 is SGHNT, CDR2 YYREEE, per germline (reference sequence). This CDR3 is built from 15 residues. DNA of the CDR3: TGTGCCAGCAGTGACTGGACAGGGTACACCGGGGAGCTGTTTTTT. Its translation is CASSDWTGYTGELFF.

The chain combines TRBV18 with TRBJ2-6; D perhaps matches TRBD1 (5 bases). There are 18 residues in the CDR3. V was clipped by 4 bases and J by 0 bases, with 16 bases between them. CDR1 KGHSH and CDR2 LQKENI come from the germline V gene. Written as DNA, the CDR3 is TGTGCCAGCTCACGGGCAGGGCACACCGACTCTGGGGCCAACGTCCTGACTTTC. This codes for CASSRAGHTDSGANVLTF.

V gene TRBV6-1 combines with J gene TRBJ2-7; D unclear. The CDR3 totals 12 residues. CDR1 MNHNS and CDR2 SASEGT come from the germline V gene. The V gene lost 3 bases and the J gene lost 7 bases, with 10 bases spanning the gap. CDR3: CASSEELREQYF. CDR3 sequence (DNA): TGTGCCAGCAGTGAGGAGCTGAGAGAGCAGTACTTC.

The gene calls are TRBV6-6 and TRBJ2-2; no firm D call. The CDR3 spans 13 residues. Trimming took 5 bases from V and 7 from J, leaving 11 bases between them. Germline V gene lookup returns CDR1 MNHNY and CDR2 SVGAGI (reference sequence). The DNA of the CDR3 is TGTGCCAGCAGTGATCTCTTAGGCGGGGAGCTGTTTTTT. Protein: CASSDLLGGELFF.

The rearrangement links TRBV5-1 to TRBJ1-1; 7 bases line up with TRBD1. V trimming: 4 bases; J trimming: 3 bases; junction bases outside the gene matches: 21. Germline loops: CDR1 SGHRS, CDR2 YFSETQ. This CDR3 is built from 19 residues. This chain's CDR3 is CASSPDPRQGKRLYTEAFF. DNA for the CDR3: TGCGCCAGCAGCCCGGATCCCAGACAGGGCAAACGCCTCTACACTGAAGCTTTCTTT.

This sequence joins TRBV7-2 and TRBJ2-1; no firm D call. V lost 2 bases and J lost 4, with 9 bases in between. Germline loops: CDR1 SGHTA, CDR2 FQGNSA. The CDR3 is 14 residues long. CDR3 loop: CASSLSAIYNEQFF. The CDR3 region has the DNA TGTGCCAGCAGCTTATCCGCCATTTACAATGAGCAGTTCTTC.

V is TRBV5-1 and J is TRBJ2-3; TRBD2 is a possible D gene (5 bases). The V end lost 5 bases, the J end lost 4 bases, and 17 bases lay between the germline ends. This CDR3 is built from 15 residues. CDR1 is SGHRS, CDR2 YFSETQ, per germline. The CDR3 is CASRVGGTGADTQYF. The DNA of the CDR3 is TGCGCCAGCAGAGTTGGAGGTACTGGGGCAGATACGCAGTATTTT.

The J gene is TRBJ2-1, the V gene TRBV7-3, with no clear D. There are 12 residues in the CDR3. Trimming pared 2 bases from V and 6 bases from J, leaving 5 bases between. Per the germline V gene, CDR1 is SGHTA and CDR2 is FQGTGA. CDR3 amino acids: CASSLGLNEQFF. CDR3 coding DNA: TGTGCCAGCAGCTTAGGCCTCAATGAGCAGTTCTTC.

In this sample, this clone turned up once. CDR3 DNA sequence: TGTGCCATTTTAGGGGCCGGGGAGCTGTTTTTT. It codes for CAILGAGELFF. This chain uses TRBV10-3 with TRBJ2-2; maybe TRBD1 (5 bases). With 9 bases removed from V and 6 bases from J, the gap between germline ends came to 8 bases. The V gene's germline CDR1 is ENHRY and CDR2 SYGVKD. The CDR3 extends over 11 amino acids.

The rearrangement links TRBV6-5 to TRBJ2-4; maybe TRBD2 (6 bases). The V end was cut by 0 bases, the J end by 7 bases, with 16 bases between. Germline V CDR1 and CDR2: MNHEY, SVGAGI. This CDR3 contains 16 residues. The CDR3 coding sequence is TGTGCCAGCAGTTACTCTCGGGGAGGCGGTGGGAACATTCAGTACTTC. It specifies CASSYSRGGGGNIQYF.

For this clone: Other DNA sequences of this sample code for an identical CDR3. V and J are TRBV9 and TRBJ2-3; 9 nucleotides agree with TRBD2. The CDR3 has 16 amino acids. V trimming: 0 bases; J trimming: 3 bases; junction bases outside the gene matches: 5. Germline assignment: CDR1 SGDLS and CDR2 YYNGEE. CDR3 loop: CASSVGSSGATDTQYF. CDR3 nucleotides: TGTGCCAGCAGCGTAGGATCTAGCGGGGCGACAGATACGCAGTATTTT.